One sample yielded the 22 T cell receptor beta chains listed below, sequenced in a study of post-analysis software for immune sequencing data. The study, taken as a whole, reports: Four or five TRBV segments occurring more often in patients than controls included TRBV5-6, TRBV5-1 and TRBV20-1.

Their cognate antigens are unknown. Each TCR beta cDNA library carried unique molecular identifiers. TCRdb ran MiXCR on the PCR reads and lists one entry per CDR3 protein. Of 750,000 to 950,000 distinct CDR3 sequences in the sample, approximately 50% were seen once. Sequencing input: blood. The receptors were sampled from a girl aged 5-17 years with multiple sclerosis.

This chain joins TRBV5-1 and TRBJ2-4; 7 nucleotides align to TRBD1. The J call is doubtful: the DNA matches TRBJ2-7 better. The CDR3 sequence is 13 residues long. Germline CDR1 is SGHRS and CDR2 is YFSETQ. CDR3 in amino acids: CASSFDREREQYF. CDR3 DNA sequence: TGCGCCAGCAGCTTCGACAGGGAGCGCGAGCAGTACTTC.

This clonotype was recorded a few times. The J gene is TRBJ2-5, the V gene TRBV15; D gene ambiguous. CDR3 length equals 13 residues. V lost 1 base and J lost 5, with 8 bases in between. Per the germline V gene, CDR1 is LNHNV and CDR2 is YYDKDF (reference sequence). CDR3 in DNA: TGTGCCACCAGCAGAGTTGCGGAGGAGACCCAGTACTTC. It encodes CATSRVAEETQYF.

The chain has TRBV12-3 or TRBV12-4 and TRBJ2-1, with TRBD1 matching over 8 bases. This CDR3 contains 14 residues. The J segment lost 6 bases and the V segment lost 6 bases, leaving 7 bases of the junction unmatched. The CDR3 spells CASRNPGTGNEQFF. The CDR3 DNA follows: TGTGCCAGCAGAAATCCCGGGACAGGCAATGAGCAGTTCTTC.

The chain has TRBV29-1 and TRBJ2-3; tentatively, D is TRBD1 (6 bases). Trimming left V 3 bases short and J 1 base short, with 17 bases between. CDR1 and CDR2 (germline): SQVTM, ANQGSEA. The CDR3 runs 16 residues. CDR3 DNA: TGCAGCGTTGACTGGGGGCGCTTGACTGGCACAGATACGCAGTATTTT. The encoded protein is CSVDWGRLTGTDTQYF.

The gene calls are TRBV7-2 and TRBJ2-5, with D possibly matching TRBD2 (5 bases). Per the germline V gene, CDR1 is SGHTA and CDR2 is FQGNSA. V dropped 4 bases and J dropped 5 bases, with 11 bases sitting between them. This CDR3 is 13 amino acids long. The CDR3 spells CASSSGWEETQYF. In DNA, the CDR3 is TGTGCCAGCAGCTCCGGTTGGGAGGAGACCCAGTACTTC.

The rearrangement uses TRBV10-3 and TRBJ2-3, with 7 nucleotides matching TRBD2. Germline V gene lookup returns CDR1 ENHRY and CDR2 SYGVKD. CDR3 size: 15 residues. J was trimmed by 0 bases and V by 5 bases; bases with no gene match: 5. CDR3: CAISQAGLSTDTQYF. The CDR3 DNA is TGTGCCATCAGTCAAGCGGGGCTCAGCACAGATACGCAGTATTTT.

The chain is built from TRBV29-1 and TRBJ2-3; 7 bases line up with TRBD1. The length of the CDR3 is 16 residues. The germline V gene encodes CDR1 SQVTM and CDR2 ANQGSEA. With V trimmed by 2 bases and J by 2 bases, 10 bases remained unmatched. CDR3 sequence: CSVESGQTRITDTQYF. The CDR3 DNA reads TGCAGCGTTGAATCGGGACAGACGCGAATCACAGATACGCAGTATTTT.

The chain combines TRBV29-1 with TRBJ2-1; 10 nucleotides agree with TRBD2. The germline gives CDR1 SQVTM, CDR2 ANQGSEA. Losses at the gene ends were 3 bases for V and 6 bases for J; bases not matched to a gene: 5. This CDR3 has 14 residues. This CDR3 is CSVEPSGSSNEQFF. Here the CDR3 DNA reads TGCAGCGTTGAGCCTAGCGGGAGCTCCAATGAGCAGTTCTTC.

The chain links TRBV20-1 to TRBJ2-7; D unclear. The V gene's germline CDR1 is DFQATT and CDR2 SNEGSKA (reference sequence). The V and J ends lost 3 bases and 3 bases respectively, with 9 bases between them. The CDR3 length is 12 residues. CDR3 protein: CSASGQHYEQYF. CDR3 DNA: TGCAGTGCTAGCGGGCAGCACTACGAGCAGTACTTC.

The V gene is TRBV5-1, the J gene TRBJ2-1; a weak D match, TRBD2 (5 bases). V was cut by 4 bases and J by 9 bases, with 17 bases left in between. Germline lookup yields CDR1 SGHRS and CDR2 YFSETQ. CDR3 length: 14 residues. The chain's CDR3 is CASSPEVPRGEQFF. The CDR3 nucleotides are TGCGCCAGCAGCCCCGAGGTCCCACGGGGTGAGCAGTTCTTC.

This chain joins TRBV5-1 and TRBJ2-7; TRBD2 matches at 9 bases. V shed 3 bases and J 5 bases; nucleotides not matched to a gene: 9. CDR3 size: 15 residues. Per germline, CDR1 SGHRS and CDR2 YFSETQ. This CDR3 is CASSSQPSGVHEQYF. In DNA, the CDR3 is TGCGCCAGCAGCTCCCAACCTAGCGGGGTCCACGAGCAGTACTTC.

The V gene is TRBV18, the J gene TRBJ2-4; D remains unclear. The DNA end is more similar to TRBJ2-7, so the J call may be wrong. The CDR3 runs to 12 residues. Germline-derived CDR1 and CDR2 are KGHSH and LQKENI. CDR3 amino acids: CASSPSEHEQYF. The CDR3 bases are TGTGCCAGCTCACCGAGTGAGCACGAGCAGTACTTC.

This chain joins TRBV12-3 or TRBV12-4 and TRBJ1-2; no definite D call. The CDR3 totals 12 residues. V lost 6 bases and J 4 bases, leaving 9 bases between the germline ends. In nucleotides, the CDR3 is TGTGCCAGCAGCGACCATGGCTATGGCTACACCTTC. It translates to CASSDHGYGYTF.

This rearrangement joins TRBV13 to TRBJ2-1, with TRBD2 matching over 10 bases. V shed 8 bases and J 8 bases; nucleotides not matched to a gene: 9. CDR1 is PRHDT and CDR2 is FYEKMQ in the germline V gene (reference sequence). The CDR3 covers 14 residues. The CDR3 sequence: CASHIAGGVYEQFF. The DNA for the CDR3 is TGTGCCAGCCACATAGCGGGAGGAGTATATGAGCAGTTCTTC.

This chain joins TRBV6-5 and TRBJ2-5; D not resolved. V lost 9 bases, J lost 2 bases, and 10 bases lay in between. The CDR3 loop spans 12 amino acids. Germline V lookup: CDR1 MNHEY, CDR2 SVGAGI. The CDR3 coding sequence is TGTGCCAGTCGTGGGCGTCAAGAGACCCAGTACTTC. It specifies CASRGRQETQYF.

The chain couples TRBV12-5 to TRBJ2-7; D is ambiguous. V lost 7 bases and J lost 2, with 9 bases in between. CDR1 LGHNT and CDR2 FRNRAP come from the germline V gene. The CDR3 consists of 12 residues. The CDR3 coding sequence is TGTGCTAGTGCTGCCGGCACCTACGAGCAGTACTTC. Protein product: CASAAGTYEQYF.

The V call is TRBV2, the J call TRBJ2-7; 12 nucleotides line up with TRBD1. The CDR3 covers 17 residues. CDR1 and CDR2 (germline): SNHLY, FYNNEI. Trimming at V came to 7 bases and at J to 2 bases, leaving 12 bases not matched to a gene. The CDR3 loop reads CASIYRDRGLMAYEQYF. The DNA for the CDR3 is TGTGCCAGCATCTACCGGGACAGGGGGCTGATGGCCTACGAGCAGTACTTC.

To note about this clonotype: A read error may account for a junction end that differs from germline. The chain has TRBV18 and TRBJ2-7; D tentatively reads TRBD1 or TRBD2 (5 bases each). Germline V lookup: CDR1 KGHSH, CDR2 LQKENI. The CDR3 has 15 residues. CDR3 loop: CASSSPGRPTYEQYF. The CDR3 DNA reads TGTGCCAGCTCATCACCGGGACGACCAACCTACGAGCAGTACTTC.

The chain has TRBV5-6 and TRBJ2-1; 7 bases line up with TRBD2. Germline CDR1 SGHDT, CDR2 YYEEEE. Trimming took 4 bases from V and 6 from J; bases not matched to a gene: 7. The CDR3 is 14 amino acids. Here the CDR3 reads CASSIGGRSNEQFF. As DNA, the CDR3 is TGTGCCAGCAGCATTGGCGGGAGAAGCAATGAGCAGTTCTTC.

This clonotype was seen only a few times. CDR3 protein: CASSQGARAYEQYF. The DNA for the CDR3 is TGCGCCAGCAGCCAAGGGGCTAGGGCGTACGAGCAGTACTTC. J is TRBJ2-7 and V is TRBV4-1; D gene unclear. Germline CDR1 reads MGHRA; CDR2 reads YSYEKL. The CDR3 is 14 residues long. V was shortened by 1 base and J by 4 bases, with 11 bases between the two germline ends.

The CDR3 DNA reads as TGTGCCAGCAGCCAAGTGGGCTCCTGGGATACGCAGTATTTT. It codes for CASSQVGSWDTQYF. The gene calls are TRBV14 and TRBJ2-3; D unclear. V lost 1 base to trimming and J lost 6 bases, with 11 bases between them. This CDR3 region has 14 residues. Germline CDR1 SGHDN, CDR2 FVKESK.

The V and J genes are TRBV11-3 and TRBJ2-5, with TRBD2 as a possible D gene (6 bases). Trimming left V 8 bases short and J 4 bases short, with 20 bases between. The CDR3 has 15 residues. From germline, CDR1 is SGHNT and CDR2 YENEEA. The CDR3 loop reads CASGPGERVGETQYF. Here the CDR3 DNA reads TGTGCCAGCGGCCCGGGGGAACGGGTGGGAGAGACCCAGTACTTC.